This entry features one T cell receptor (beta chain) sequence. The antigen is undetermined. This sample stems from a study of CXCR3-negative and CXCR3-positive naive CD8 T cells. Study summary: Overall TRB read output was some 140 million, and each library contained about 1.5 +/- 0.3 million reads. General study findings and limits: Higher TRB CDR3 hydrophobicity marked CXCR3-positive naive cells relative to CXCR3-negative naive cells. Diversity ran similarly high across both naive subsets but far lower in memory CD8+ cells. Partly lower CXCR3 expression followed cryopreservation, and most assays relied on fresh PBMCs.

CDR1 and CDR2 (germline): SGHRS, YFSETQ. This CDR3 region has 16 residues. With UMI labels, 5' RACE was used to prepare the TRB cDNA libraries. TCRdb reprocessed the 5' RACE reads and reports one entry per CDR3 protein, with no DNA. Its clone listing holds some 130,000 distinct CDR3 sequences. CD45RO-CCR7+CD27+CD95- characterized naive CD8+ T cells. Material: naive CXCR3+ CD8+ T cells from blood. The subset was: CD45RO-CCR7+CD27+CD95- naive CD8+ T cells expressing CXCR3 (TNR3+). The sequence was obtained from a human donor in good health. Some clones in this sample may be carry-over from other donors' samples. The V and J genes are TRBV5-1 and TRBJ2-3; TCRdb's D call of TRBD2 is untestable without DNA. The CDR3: CAEMGAAGDRTDTQYF.